One and the same sample provided the 14 T cell receptor beta chains below, sequenced in a study of blood T cell repertoires in COVID-19. Assay used: immunoSEQ multiplex PCR; TCRdb lists only in-frame clones, some missing. The data show over 300,000 clones, approximately 90% seen once. The sequenced sample was PBMCs or T cells enriched from blood (not recorded which). These receptor sequences come from a woman aged 25 to 39 with acute COVID-19.

This chain uses TRBV19 with TRBJ1-5, with a weak D call TRBD1 (6 bases). CDR3 length: 15 amino acids. Germline CDR1 reads LNHDA; CDR2 reads SQIVND (reference sequence). Deletions cut 3 bases from V and 2 bases from J, with 11 bases between. This CDR3 is CASSMMAGGNQPQHF. The CDR3 coding sequence is TGTGCCAGTAGTATGATGGCAGGGGGCAATCAGCCCCAGCATTTT. Filled out from reference TRBV19 and TRBJ1-5, the complete variable domain reads DGGITQSPKYLFRKEGQNVTLSCEQNLNHDAMYWYRQDPGQGLRLIYYSQIVNDFQKGDIAEGYSVSREKKESFPLTVTSAQKNPTAFYLCASSMMAGGNQPQHFGDGTRLSIL.

This clone was counted once. The chain is built from TRBV21-1 and TRBJ1-1; TRBD1 is taken as the D call from the table, unchecked against the DNA. TRBV21-1 constitutes a pseudogene. The CDR3 has 15 amino acids. The CDR3 region is CASSDRDRGNTEAFF. The CDR3 nucleotides are TGTGCCAGCAGCGACCGGGACAGGGGGAACACTGAAGCTTTCTTT.

V gene TRBV5-1 combines with J gene TRBJ1-1; D not certain. CDR1 SGHRS and CDR2 YFSETQ come from the germline V gene. The CDR3 loop spans 15 amino acids. V lost 0 bases to trimming and J lost 5 bases, with 14 bases between them. The CDR3 reads CASSLVSGSGTEAFF. Here the CDR3 DNA reads TGCGCCAGCAGCTTGGTTTCCGGGAGTGGGACTGAAGCTTTCTTT.

This chain links TRBV10-2 with TRBJ1-1; D is ambiguous. Trimming stripped 6 bases from V and 1 base from J, with 12 bases between. The length of the CDR3 is 14 residues. Germline CDR1 WSHSY, CDR2 SAAADI. This chain's CDR3 is CASRKTERNTEAFF. As DNA, the CDR3 is TGCGCCAGCAGAAAAACGGAGCGGAACACTGAAGCTTTCTTT.

DNA of the CDR3: TGCGCCAGCAGCTTGACAGGGCCGAACACCGGGGAGCTGTTTTTT. Its protein is CASSLTGPNTGELFF. The J gene is TRBJ2-2, the V gene TRBV5-1, with TRBD1 as a possible D gene (6 bases). Trimming took 1 base from V and 0 from J, leaving 7 bases between them. Per the germline V gene, CDR1 is SGHRS and CDR2 is YFSETQ. The CDR3 consists of 15 residues. The complete variable domain, with remaining parts taken from reference TRBV5-1 and TRBJ2-2, reads KAGVTQTPRYLIKTRGQQVTLSCSPISGHRSVSWYQQTPGQGLQFLFEYFSETQRNKGNFPGRFSGRQFSNSRSEMNVSTLELGDSALYLCASSLTGPNTGELFFGEGSRLTVL.

This chain links TRBV20-1 with TRBJ2-4, with 11 bases matching TRBD2. CDR1 and CDR2 (germline): DFQATT, SNEGSKA (reference sequence). Trimming cost V 3 bases and J 0 bases; bases outside gene matches: 7. The CDR3 sequence is 17 residues long. The CDR3 DNA reads TGCAGTGCTAGTCGACCTAGCGGGGGGTTAGCCAAAAACATTCAGTACTTC. The encoded protein is CSASRPSGGLAKNIQYF.

The J gene is TRBJ2-1, the V gene TRBV7-3; 8 nucleotides line up with TRBD2. The CDR3 runs to 18 residues. V gave up 4 bases and J gave up 2 bases; unmatched junction bases: 13. CDR1 is SGHTA and CDR2 is FQGTGA in the germline V gene. For the CDR3, the DNA is TGTGCCAGCAGCTCCCACCTCGGTGGGCGGGGGGCCTACAATGAGCAGTTCTTC. Encoded protein: CASSSHLGGRGAYNEQFF.

The genes are TRBV27 and TRBJ1-2; possible D gene TRBD1, 6 bases. Trimming shortened V by 0 bases and J by 5 bases, and 16 bases separated the two germline ends. This CDR3 region has 16 residues. Germline V gene lookup returns CDR1 MNHEY and CDR2 SMNVEV (reference sequence). The CDR3 coding sequence is TGTGCCAGCAGTTTATCTTTTACAGGGAGGGGATATGGCTACACCTTC. This sequence encodes CASSLSFTGRGYGYTF.

The V gene is TRBV6-5, the J gene TRBJ2-3; 7 bases match TRBD2. The CDR3 sequence is 15 residues long. Trimming cost V 5 bases and J 1 base; bases outside gene matches: 6. The germline gives CDR1 MNHEY, CDR2 SVGAGI. DNA of the CDR3: TGTGCCAGCAGTAAGAGCGGGGAGGGCACAGATACGCAGTATTTT. Amino acid sequence: CASSKSGEGTDTQYF.

This chain joins TRBV19 and TRBJ1-2; D gene unclear. The CDR3 has 12 residues. The germline V gene encodes CDR1 LNHDA and CDR2 SQIVND (reference sequence). V was clipped by 7 bases and J by 5 bases, with 11 bases between them. DNA for the CDR3: TGTGCCAGTAACCAGAGGCAGTATGGCTACACCTTC. Amino acids: CASNQRQYGYTF.

This clone was seen just once. The genes are TRBV19 and TRBJ2-1; the match to TRBD1 covers 11 bases. This CDR3 is built from 17 residues. The germline V gene has CDR1 LNHDA and CDR2 SQIVND (reference sequence). V gave up 4 bases and J gave up 4 bases; unmatched junction bases: 9. For the CDR3, the DNA is TGTGCCAGTAGTACACAAACCGGGACAGGGGGTTACAATGAGCAGTTCTTC. Amino acid sequence: CASSTQTGTGGYNEQFF.

V is TRBV3-1 (or the pseudogene TRBV3-2) and J is TRBJ1-6; D is undetermined. V lost 0 bases to trimming and J lost 10 bases, with 16 bases between them. Germline V gene lookup returns CDR1 LGHDT and CDR2 YNNKEL (reference sequence). This CDR3 spans 16 amino acids. This chain's CDR3 is CASSQERRPVGSPLHF. The CDR3 coding sequence is TGTGCCAGCAGCCAAGAACGTCGGCCCGTCGGGTCACCCCTCCACTTT.

This sequence joins TRBV5-4 and TRBJ2-3; 9 bases match TRBD1. V was clipped by 3 bases and J by 2 bases; unmatched bases: 10. In germline, CDR1 is SGHNT, CDR2 YYREEE (reference sequence). This CDR3 comprises 17 residues. The CDR3 loop reads CASSSNSGTGYTDTQYF. The CDR3 DNA sequence: TGTGCCAGCAGCTCCAACTCCGGGACAGGGTACACAGATACGCAGTATTTT.

This chain connects TRBV9 to TRBJ2-3, with 7 bases that match TRBD1. The ends lost 2 bases at V and 0 bases at J; junction bases unmatched: 3. Germline CDR1 is SGDLS and CDR2 is YYNGEE. CDR3 size: 15 residues. Here the CDR3 reads CASSVGTASTDTQYF. The CDR3 DNA follows: TGTGCCAGCAGCGTGGGGACAGCAAGCACAGATACGCAGTATTTT.